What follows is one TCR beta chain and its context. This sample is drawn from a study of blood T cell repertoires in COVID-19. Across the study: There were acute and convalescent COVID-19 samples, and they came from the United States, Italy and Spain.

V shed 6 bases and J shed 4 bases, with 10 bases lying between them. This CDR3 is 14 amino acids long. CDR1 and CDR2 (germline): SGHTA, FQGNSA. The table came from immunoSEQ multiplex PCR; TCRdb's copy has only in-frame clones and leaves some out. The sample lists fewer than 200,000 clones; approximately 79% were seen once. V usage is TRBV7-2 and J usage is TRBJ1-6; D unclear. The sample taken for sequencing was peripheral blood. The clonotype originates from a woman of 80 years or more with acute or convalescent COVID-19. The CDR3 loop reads CASRSPDYNSPLHF. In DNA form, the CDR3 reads TGTGCCAGCAGGTCACCAGATTATAATTCACCCCTCCACTTT.